This T cell receptor (beta chain) was documented in a study of control samples from healthy donors and cancer patients. Germline lookup yields CDR1 MNHEY and CDR2 SVGAGI. With 5 bases removed from V and 5 bases from J, the gap between germline ends came to 13 bases. This CDR3 region has 14 residues. The method was immunoSEQ multiplex PCR; TCRdb's version includes in-frame clones alone and lacks a portion of them. The sample carries some 170,000 clones, just over 95% recorded once. This TCR was recovered from a woman aged 25-40 years in good health. Specimen: blood. V usage is TRBV6-5 and J usage is TRBJ1-3; D remains ambiguous. Here the CDR3 reads CASSTGFGRNTIYF. The CDR3 DNA reads as TGTGCCAGCAGTACGGGGTTCGGGAGAAACACCATATATTTT.